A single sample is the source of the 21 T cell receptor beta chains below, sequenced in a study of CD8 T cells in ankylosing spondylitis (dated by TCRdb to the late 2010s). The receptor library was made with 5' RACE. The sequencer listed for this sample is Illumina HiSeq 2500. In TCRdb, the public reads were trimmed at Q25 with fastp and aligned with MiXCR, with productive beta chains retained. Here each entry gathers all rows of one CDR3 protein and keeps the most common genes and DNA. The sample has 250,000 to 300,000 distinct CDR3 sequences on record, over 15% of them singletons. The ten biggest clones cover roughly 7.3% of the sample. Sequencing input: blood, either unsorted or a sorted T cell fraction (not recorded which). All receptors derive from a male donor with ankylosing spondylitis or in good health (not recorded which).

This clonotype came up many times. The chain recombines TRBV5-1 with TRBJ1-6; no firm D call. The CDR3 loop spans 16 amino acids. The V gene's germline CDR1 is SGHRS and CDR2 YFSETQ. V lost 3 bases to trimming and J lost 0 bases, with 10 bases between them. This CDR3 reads CASSYSPGSYNSPLHF. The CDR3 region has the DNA TGCGCCAGCAGCTACTCGCCGGGCTCCTATAATTCACCCCTCCACTTT.

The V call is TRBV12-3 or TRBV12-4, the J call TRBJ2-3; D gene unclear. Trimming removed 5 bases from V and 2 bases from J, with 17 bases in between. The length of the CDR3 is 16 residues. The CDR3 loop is CASSREIMIPTDTQYF. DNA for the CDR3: TGTGCCAGCAGTCGTGAGATAATGATCCCCACAGATACGCAGTATTTT.

The CDR3 loop reads CASSPSGRVAYEQYV. Here the CDR3 DNA reads TGTGCCAGCAGCCCTAGCGGGAGGGTTGCCTACGAGCAGTACGTC. The chain recombines TRBV28 with TRBJ2-7; 12 nucleotides agree with TRBD2. The CDR3 totals 15 residues. J gave up 2 bases and V 6 bases, and 5 bases lay outside the gene matches. From germline, CDR1 is MDHEN and CDR2 SYDVKM.

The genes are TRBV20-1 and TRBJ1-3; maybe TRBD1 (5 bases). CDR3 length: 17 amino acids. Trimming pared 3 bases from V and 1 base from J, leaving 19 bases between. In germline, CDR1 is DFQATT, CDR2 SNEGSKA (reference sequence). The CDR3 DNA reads TGCAGTGCTAGTTCTCAGGGTTCTTCGCGGTCTGGAAACACCATATATTTT. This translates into CSASSQGSSRSGNTIYF.

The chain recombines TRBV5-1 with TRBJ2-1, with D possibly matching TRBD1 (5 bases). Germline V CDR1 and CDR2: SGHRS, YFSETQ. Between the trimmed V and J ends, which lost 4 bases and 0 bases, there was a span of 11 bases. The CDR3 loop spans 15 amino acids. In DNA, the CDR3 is TGCGCCAGCAGCGTCACAGGAATCTCCTACAATGAGCAGTTCTTC. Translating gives CASSVTGISYNEQFF.

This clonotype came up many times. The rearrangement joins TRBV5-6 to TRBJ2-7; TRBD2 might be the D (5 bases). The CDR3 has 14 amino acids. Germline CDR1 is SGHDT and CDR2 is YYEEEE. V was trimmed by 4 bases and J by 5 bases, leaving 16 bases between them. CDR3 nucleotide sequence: TGTGCCAGCAGCCCCCAGCAGCGGTCGAACGAGCAGTACGTC. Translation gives CASSPQQRSNEQYV.

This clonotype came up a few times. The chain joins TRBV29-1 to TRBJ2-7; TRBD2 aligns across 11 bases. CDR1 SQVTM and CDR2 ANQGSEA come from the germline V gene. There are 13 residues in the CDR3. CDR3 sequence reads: CSARLAGSYEQYV. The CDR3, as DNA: TGCAGTGCCCGACTAGCGGGATCCTACGAGCAGTACGTC.

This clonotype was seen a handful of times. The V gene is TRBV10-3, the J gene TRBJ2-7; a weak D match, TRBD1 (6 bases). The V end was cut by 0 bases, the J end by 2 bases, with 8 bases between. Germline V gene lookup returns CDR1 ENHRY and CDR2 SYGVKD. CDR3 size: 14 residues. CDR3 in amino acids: CAISESGGPYEQYV. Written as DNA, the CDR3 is TGTGCCATCAGTGAGTCAGGGGGACCCTACGAGCAGTACGTC.

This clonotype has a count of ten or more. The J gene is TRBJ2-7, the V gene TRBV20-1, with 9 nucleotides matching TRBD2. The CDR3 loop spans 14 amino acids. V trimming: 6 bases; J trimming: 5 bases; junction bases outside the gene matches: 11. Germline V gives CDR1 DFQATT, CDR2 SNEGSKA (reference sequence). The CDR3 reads CSAQGTSFAHEQYV. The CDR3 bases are TGCAGTGCCCAAGGGACTAGCTTTGCCCACGAGCAGTACGTC.

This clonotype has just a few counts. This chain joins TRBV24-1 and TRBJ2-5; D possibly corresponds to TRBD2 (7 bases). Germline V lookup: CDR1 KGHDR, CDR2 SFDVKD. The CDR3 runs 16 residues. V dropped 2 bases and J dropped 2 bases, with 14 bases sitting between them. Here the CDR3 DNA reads TGTGCCACCAGTGATTGGGGGCTAGCGGAACAAGAGACCCAGTACTTC. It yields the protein CATSDWGLAEQETQYF.

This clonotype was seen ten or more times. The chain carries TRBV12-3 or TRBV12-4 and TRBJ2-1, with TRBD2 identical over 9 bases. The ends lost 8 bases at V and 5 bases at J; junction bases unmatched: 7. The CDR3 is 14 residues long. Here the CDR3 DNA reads TGTGCCAGCTTACCGGGACTAGCAAACAATGAGCAGTTCTTC. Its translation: CASLPGLANNEQFF.

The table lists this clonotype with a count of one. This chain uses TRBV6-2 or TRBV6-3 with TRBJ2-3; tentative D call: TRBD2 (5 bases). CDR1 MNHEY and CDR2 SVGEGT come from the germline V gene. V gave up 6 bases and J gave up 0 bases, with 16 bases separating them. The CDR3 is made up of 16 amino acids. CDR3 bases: TGTGCCAGCAGGAAAGACTACCCGAGCAGCACAGATACGCAGTATTTT. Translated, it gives CASRKDYPSSTDTQYF.

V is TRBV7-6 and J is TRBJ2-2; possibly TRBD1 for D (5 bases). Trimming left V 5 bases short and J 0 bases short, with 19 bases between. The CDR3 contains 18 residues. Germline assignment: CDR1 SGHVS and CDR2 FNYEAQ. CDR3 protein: CASSARARTTTNTGELFF. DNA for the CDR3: TGTGCCAGCAGCGCTAGGGCGCGGACAACGACGAACACCGGGGAGCTGTTTTTT.

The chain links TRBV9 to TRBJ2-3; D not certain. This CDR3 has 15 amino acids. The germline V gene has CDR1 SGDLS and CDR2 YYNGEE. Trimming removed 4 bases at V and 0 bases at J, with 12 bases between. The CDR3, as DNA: TGTGCCAGCAGCCAGTGGCACCATAGCACAGATACGCAGTATTTT. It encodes CASSQWHHSTDTQYF.

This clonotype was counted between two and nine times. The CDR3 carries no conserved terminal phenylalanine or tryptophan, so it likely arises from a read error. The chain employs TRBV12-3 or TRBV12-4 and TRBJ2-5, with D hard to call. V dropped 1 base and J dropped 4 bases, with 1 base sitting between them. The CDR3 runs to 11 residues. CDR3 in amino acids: CASSLGETQYL. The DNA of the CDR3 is TGTGCCAGCAGTTTAGGAGAGACCCAGTACTTA.

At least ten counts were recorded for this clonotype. The CDR3 nucleotides read TGCGCCAGCAGCTTGGAAGGGAGCGGCACAGATACGCAGTATTTT. Its protein product is CASSLEGSGTDTQYF. The chain joins TRBV5-1 to TRBJ2-3; possibly TRBD2 for D (5 bases). Between the trimmed V and J ends, which lost 0 bases and 1 base, there was a span of 9 bases. The length of the CDR3 is 15 residues. Per the germline V gene, CDR1 is SGHRS and CDR2 is YFSETQ.

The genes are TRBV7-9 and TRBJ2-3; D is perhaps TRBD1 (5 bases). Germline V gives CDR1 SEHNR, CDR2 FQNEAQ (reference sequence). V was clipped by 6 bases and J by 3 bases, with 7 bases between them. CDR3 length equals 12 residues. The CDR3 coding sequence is TGTGCCAGCAGGGACATTACAGATACGCAGTATTTT. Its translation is CASRDITDTQYF.

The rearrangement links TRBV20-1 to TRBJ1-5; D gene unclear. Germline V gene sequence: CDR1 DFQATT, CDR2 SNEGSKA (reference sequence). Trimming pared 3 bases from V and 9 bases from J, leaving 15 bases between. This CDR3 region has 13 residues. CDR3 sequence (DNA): TGCAGTGCTAGGCCTGGAGGTAGTCGGCCCCAGCATTTT. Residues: CSARPGGSRPQHF.

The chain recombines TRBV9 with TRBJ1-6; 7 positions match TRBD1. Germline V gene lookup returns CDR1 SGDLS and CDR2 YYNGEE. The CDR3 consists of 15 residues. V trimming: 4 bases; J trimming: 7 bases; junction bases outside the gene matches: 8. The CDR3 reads CASSSGQVMNSPLHF. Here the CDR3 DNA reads TGTGCCAGCAGCTCAGGACAGGTGATGAATTCACCCCTCCACTTT.

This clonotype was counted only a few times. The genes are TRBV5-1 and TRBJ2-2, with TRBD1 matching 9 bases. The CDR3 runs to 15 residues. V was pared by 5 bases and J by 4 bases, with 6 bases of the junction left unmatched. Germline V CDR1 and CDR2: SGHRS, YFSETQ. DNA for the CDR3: TGCGCCAGCAGTAAAGACAGGGGGATCACCGGGGAGCTGTTTTTT. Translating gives CASSKDRGITGELFF.

The CDR3 sequence: CASKTYNEQFF. CDR3 bases: TGTGCCAGCAAAACTTACAATGAGCAGTTCTTC. The genes are TRBV27 and TRBJ2-1; D gene unclear. Germline V lookup: CDR1 MNHEY, CDR2 SMNVEV (reference sequence). The CDR3 sequence is 11 residues long. V lost 7 bases, J lost 4 bases, and 5 bases lay in between.